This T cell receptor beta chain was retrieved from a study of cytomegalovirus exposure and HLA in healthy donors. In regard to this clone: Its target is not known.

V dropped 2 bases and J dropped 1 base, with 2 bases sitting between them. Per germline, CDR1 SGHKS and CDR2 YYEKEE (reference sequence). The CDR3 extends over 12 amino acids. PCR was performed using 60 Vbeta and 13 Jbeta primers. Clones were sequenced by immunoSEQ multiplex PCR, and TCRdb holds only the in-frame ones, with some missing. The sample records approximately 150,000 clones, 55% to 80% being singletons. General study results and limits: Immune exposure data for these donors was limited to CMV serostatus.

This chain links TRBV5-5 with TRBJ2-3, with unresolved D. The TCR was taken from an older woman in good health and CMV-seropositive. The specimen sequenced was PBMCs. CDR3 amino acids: CASSFGTDTQYF. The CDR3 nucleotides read TGTGCCAGCAGCTTCGGCACAGATACGCAGTATTTT.